This TCR beta chain was obtained from a study of blood T cell repertoires in COVID-19. Background on the study: In each case, the material was cDNA or gDNA derived from T cells, B-cell-depleted T cells, or PBMCs.

Sequencing used immunoSEQ multiplex PCR; TCRdb keeps in-frame clones, though not all of them. The sample consists of 200,000 to 250,000 clones, 75% to 90% of them appearing once. Germline values: CDR1 MGHRA, CDR2 YSYEKL. Trimming took 1 base from V and 5 from J, leaving 26 bases between them. This CDR3 has 20 amino acids. The chain combines TRBV4-1 with TRBJ2-2; D perhaps matches TRBD1 (7 bases). The TCR sequence derives from a young woman who had recovered from COVID-19. Sequencing was performed on PBMCs or T cells enriched from blood (not recorded which). CDR3 loop: CASSQAPILSRGAGTGELFF. The CDR3, as DNA: TGCGCCAGCAGCCAAGCCCCGATCTTGTCCAGGGGGGCCGGGACCGGGGAGCTGTTTTTT.